What follows are 30 T cell receptor beta chains derived from one specimen sequenced in a study of T-cell memory formation after mild COVID-19. TCRdb used MiXCR to reprocess the 5' RACE reads, holding one entry per CDR3 protein. The table has around 130,000 distinct CDR3 sequences, approximately 6.2% seen once. The sequenced sample consisted of PBMCs or a T cell subset sorted from them (not recorded which). All receptors come from an adult woman who had mild COVID-19 (a few samples of this study predate the infection). Cell type and time point are not known.

This clonotype was counted ten times or more. The rearrangement uses TRBV20-1 and TRBJ2-7, with 12 bases aligning to TRBD2. This CDR3 region has 14 residues. J gave up 5 bases and V 3 bases, and 5 bases lay outside the gene matches. Germline V lookup: CDR1 DFQATT, CDR2 SNEGSKA (reference sequence). CDR3 nucleotides: TGCAGTGCTAGGGAGACTAGCGGGGGCAACGAGCAGTACTTC. Translated, it gives CSARETSGGNEQYF.

Many counts were recorded for this clonotype. The chain couples TRBV24-1 to TRBJ2-1; no clear D. Germline values: CDR1 KGHDR, CDR2 SFDVKD. The V gene lost 0 bases and the J gene lost 2 bases, with 7 bases spanning the gap. The CDR3 has 15 residues. The DNA of the CDR3 is TGTGCCACCAGTGATTTGGGTGGGGCCTACAATGAGCAGTTCTTC. This codes for CATSDLGGAYNEQFF.

The rearrangement uses TRBV5-5 and TRBJ2-4; 9 bases align to TRBD1. The CDR3 has 18 amino acids. Germline V gives CDR1 SGHKS, CDR2 YYEKEE (reference sequence). The J segment lost 13 bases and the V segment lost 4 bases, leaving 24 bases of the junction unmatched. As DNA, the CDR3 is TGTGCCAGCAGCGGGGGGACAGGGTTTCTCCTCACCTCACCGGGGCAGTACTTC. It encodes CASSGGTGFLLTSPGQYF.

This clonotype was observed at least ten times. This chain links TRBV10-3 with TRBJ1-2, with 7 nucleotides matching TRBD1. The CDR3 is 15 amino acids. V was pared by 3 bases and J by 4 bases, with 8 bases of the junction left unmatched. Germline CDR1 ENHRY, CDR2 SYGVKD. CDR3 protein: CAISDPGTEIYGYTF. In DNA form, the CDR3 reads TGTGCCATCAGTGACCCGGGGACAGAAATCTATGGCTACACCTTC.

This clonotype was counted ten times or more. J is TRBJ2-5 and V is TRBV18; D is perhaps TRBD1 (5 bases). Trimming removed 0 bases at V and 1 base at J, with 15 bases between. The CDR3 has 17 amino acids. Germline V gene data show CDR1 as KGHSH and CDR2 as LQKENI. CDR3 residues: CASSPPNQGPRQETQYF. The DNA for the CDR3 is TGTGCCAGCTCACCACCGAACCAGGGCCCCCGCCAAGAGACCCAGTACTTC. Complete variable domain (other parts from reference TRBV18 and TRBJ2-5): NAGVMQNPRHLVRRRGQEARLRCSPMKGHSHVYWYRQLPEEGLKFMVYLQKENIIDESGMPKERFSAEFPKEGPSILRIQQVVRGDSAAYFCASSPPNQGPRQETQYFGPGTRLLVL.

V is TRBV12-3 or TRBV12-4 and J is TRBJ1-5; no clear D gene. V lost 6 bases, J lost 3 bases, and 15 bases lay in between. This CDR3 is built from 15 residues. DNA of the CDR3: TGTGCCAGCAGAGTCACGGCAGGCCCCAATCAGCCCCAGCATTTT. Protein sequence: CASRVTAGPNQPQHF.

The chain is built from TRBV12-3 or TRBV12-4 and TRBJ2-1; D perhaps matches TRBD2 (5 bases). V was trimmed by 6 bases and J by 4 bases, leaving 13 bases between them. The CDR3 covers 14 residues. CDR3 sequence: CASRTTSGYNEQFF. The CDR3, as DNA: TGTGCCAGCAGGACTACCTCCGGTTACAATGAGCAGTTCTTC.

The sample holds many counts of this clonotype. This chain uses TRBV4-2 with TRBJ2-2; TRBD2 might be the D (5 bases). V was clipped by 0 bases and J by 7 bases, with 9 bases between them. Germline CDR1 reads LGHNA; CDR2 reads YNFKEQ. The length of the CDR3 is 14 residues. The CDR3 loop reads CASSQDMGVGELFF. The CDR3 nucleotides read TGTGCCAGCAGCCAAGATATGGGAGTCGGGGAGCTGTTTTTT.

The table lists this clonotype with a few counts. V and J are TRBV12-3 or TRBV12-4 and TRBJ2-6; D remains ambiguous. This CDR3 region has 15 residues. V was clipped by 6 bases and J by 5 bases, with 14 bases between them. CDR3 sequence reads: CASSPPGPRANVLTF. In DNA, the CDR3 is TGTGCCAGCAGCCCCCCCGGGCCCCGGGCCAACGTCCTGACTTTC.

In DNA, the CDR3 is TGTGCCAGCAGTCAGGCTGATAATTCACCCCTCCACTTT. Its protein is CASSQADNSPLHF. The chain is built from TRBV12-3 or TRBV12-4 and TRBJ1-6; no clear D gene. The V end lost 5 bases, the J end lost 5 bases, and 7 bases lay between the germline ends. The length of the CDR3 is 13 residues.

In this sample, this clonotype turned up a few times. The rearrangement uses TRBV7-6 and TRBJ2-3; D unclear. Trimming left V 2 bases short and J 7 bases short, with 19 bases between. This CDR3 contains 16 residues. CDR1 and CDR2 from the germline V gene are SGHVS and FNYEAQ. The DNA of the CDR3 is TGTGCCAGCAGCTTACAAGCTCCGGAGACTTTTAATACGCAGTATTTT. It specifies CASSLQAPETFNTQYF.

V is TRBV6-5 and J is TRBJ2-3, with TRBD2 as a possible D gene (7 bases). This CDR3 region has 15 residues. Germline CDR1 is MNHEY and CDR2 is SVGAGI. Trimming took off 2 bases at V and 2 bases at J, with 11 bases between the two ends. CDR3 sequence reads: CASSYEGGNTDTQYF. CDR3 nucleotides: TGTGCCAGCAGTTACGAGGGGGGGAACACAGATACGCAGTATTTT.

The chain is built from TRBV20-1 and TRBJ1-2; the D gene is possibly TRBD1 (5 bases). V was shortened by 6 bases and J by 0 bases, with 11 bases between the two germline ends. Germline CDR1 DFQATT, CDR2 SNEGSKA (reference sequence). The CDR3 covers 13 residues. This chain's CDR3 is CSAGDEPNYGYTF. The DNA for the CDR3 is TGCAGTGCGGGGGACGAACCTAACTATGGCTACACCTTC.

At least ten counts were recorded for this clonotype. This chain joins TRBV29-1 and TRBJ2-1; 11 bases match TRBD1. With 5 bases clipped from V and 6 bases from J, the junction kept 6 bases outside the gene matches. CDR3 length: 14 amino acids. Germline assignment: CDR1 SQVTM and CDR2 ANQGSEA. CDR3 residues: CSVSDRGLFNEQFF. The CDR3, as DNA: TGCAGCGTTTCGGACAGGGGGCTTTTCAATGAGCAGTTCTTC.

V is TRBV4-3 and J is TRBJ1-1, with D perhaps matching TRBD1 (5 bases). V was pared by 0 bases and J by 5 bases, with 25 bases between. Germline V gene data show CDR1 as LGHNA and CDR2 as YSLEER. The CDR3 is made up of 19 amino acids. CDR3 nucleotides: TGCGCCAGCAGCCAAGAGGCTGGATCTGGGCGTCGGGGGAGGACTGAAGCTTTCTTT. Encoded protein: CASSQEAGSGRRGRTEAFF.

This clonotype has ten or more counts. The chain joins TRBV7-8 to TRBJ2-3; 14 nucleotides align to TRBD2. The CDR3 totals 20 residues. CDR1 is SGHVS, CDR2 FQNEAQ, per germline. V lost 5 bases and J lost 1; bases outside the gene matches: 14. The CDR3 loop reads CASSPRPTSGGAWGTDTQYF. Here the CDR3 DNA reads TGTGCCAGCAGCCCTCGACCGACTAGCGGGGGGGCATGGGGCACAGATACGCAGTATTTT.

This clonotype was detected many times. The chain couples TRBV12-3 or TRBV12-4 to TRBJ2-5; 12 positions agree with TRBD2. The V segment lost 6 bases and the J segment 4 bases; nucleotides outside the gene matches: 3. This CDR3 comprises 14 residues. CDR3 loop: CASSLAGGPETQYF. Here the CDR3 DNA reads TGTGCCAGCAGCCTAGCGGGGGGGCCAGAGACCCAGTACTTC.

The genes are TRBV12-3 or TRBV12-4 and TRBJ1-5; 10 nucleotides align to TRBD1. The CDR3 length is 15 residues. V lost 6 bases and J lost 2; bases outside the gene matches: 4. DNA of the CDR3: TGTGCCAGCAGGTCCGGGACAGGGGGCAATCAGCCCCAGCATTTT. This codes for CASRSGTGGNQPQHF.

This clonotype was seen more than once but under ten times. This sequence joins TRBV10-3 and TRBJ2-7; no reliable D call. V lost 11 bases to trimming and J lost 1 base, with 12 bases between them. The germline V gene encodes CDR1 ENHRY and CDR2 SYGVKD. This CDR3 is built from 12 residues. This CDR3 reads CAGGGVSYEQYF. CDR3 nucleotide sequence: TGTGCCGGTGGCGGAGTTTCCTACGAGCAGTACTTC.

This clonotype has just a few counts. This chain joins TRBV6-2 or TRBV6-3 and TRBJ1-1; D not certain. V lost 2 bases to trimming and J lost 2 bases, with 12 bases between them. This CDR3 spans 15 amino acids. Per the germline V gene, CDR1 is MNHEY and CDR2 is SVGEGT. As DNA, the CDR3 is TGTGCCAGCAGTTACAGTTACGAGAGAAACACTGAAGCTTTCTTT. Residues: CASSYSYERNTEAFF.

This clonotype has a handful of counts. The V call is TRBV7-9, the J call TRBJ2-3; D call uncertain. V shed 0 bases and J shed 5 bases, with 15 bases lying between them. The CDR3 covers 16 residues. Germline V lookup: CDR1 SEHNR, CDR2 FQNEAQ (reference sequence). The CDR3 DNA reads as TGTGCCAGCAGCTTAGCTTCACTGCCGTCGGGAGATACGCAGTATTTT. Translation gives CASSLASLPSGDTQYF.

There are a few counts of this clonotype. The CDR3 DNA reads as TGTGCCACCAGTGATTTGTCTAGCGGGGGATACAATGAGCAGTTCTTC. Protein: CATSDLSSGGYNEQFF. The V gene is TRBV24-1, the J gene TRBJ2-1, with 10 bases fitting TRBD2. The CDR3 extends over 16 amino acids. Trimming took 0 bases from V and 4 from J; bases not matched to a gene: 2. Germline assignment: CDR1 KGHDR and CDR2 SFDVKD.

The chain carries TRBV9 and TRBJ1-2; TRBD1 aligns across 9 bases. Germline assignment: CDR1 SGDLS and CDR2 YYNGEE. The CDR3 is 17 amino acids. Trimming at V came to 3 bases and at J to 3 bases, leaving 12 bases not matched to a gene. The CDR3 coding sequence is TGTGCCAGCAGCGGCCCCGGGACAGGGACAACCTACTATGGCTACACCTTC. It codes for CASSGPGTGTTYYGYTF.

A few counts support this clonotype. The V and J genes are TRBV12-3 or TRBV12-4 and TRBJ1-1; D uncertain. The ends were cut back, 5 bases at V and 10 bases at J, with 20 bases in the middle. This CDR3 region has 14 residues. The CDR3: CASSAPPVSSGAFF. Here the CDR3 DNA reads TGTGCCAGCAGTGCCCCGCCAGTTTCTAGCGGAGCTTTCTTT.

This rearrangement joins TRBV29-1 to TRBJ2-6, with D hard to call. The CDR3 loop spans 14 amino acids. Trimming removed 3 bases at V and 1 base at J, with 7 bases between. Germline values: CDR1 SQVTM, CDR2 ANQGSEA. The DNA of the CDR3 is TGCAGCGTTGATCAGTCATCTGGGGCCAACGTCCTGACTTTC. The encoded protein is CSVDQSSGANVLTF.

This clonotype was recorded at least ten times. The chain has TRBV5-1 and TRBJ1-5; D unresolved. V shed 0 bases and J shed 4 bases, with 14 bases lying between them. The V gene's germline CDR1 is SGHRS and CDR2 YFSETQ. This CDR3 is built from 16 residues. This chain's CDR3 is CASSLAPGGINQPQHF. CDR3 coding DNA: TGCGCCAGCAGCTTGGCCCCGGGAGGGATAAATCAGCCCCAGCATTTT.

This clonotype was detected ten times or more. The chain recombines TRBV6-5 with TRBJ1-1; no clear D gene. There are 11 residues in the CDR3. V shed 6 bases and J shed 2 bases, with 4 bases lying between them. The germline gives CDR1 MNHEY, CDR2 SVGAGI. This chain's CDR3 is CASSANTEAFF. CDR3 DNA sequence: TGTGCCAGCAGCGCAAACACTGAAGCTTTCTTT.

The chain is built from TRBV4-3 and TRBJ2-3, with D tentatively TRBD1 (5 bases). Germline loops: CDR1 LGHNA, CDR2 YSLEER. This CDR3 contains 13 residues. V lost 4 bases, J lost 2 bases, and 7 bases lay in between. In DNA, the CDR3 is TGCGCCAGCAGCCTAGGGGCCACAGATACGCAGTATTTT. Amino acids: CASSLGATDTQYF.

The chain is built from TRBV11-2 and TRBJ2-4; D not certain. From germline, CDR1 is SGHAT and CDR2 FQNNGV. The CDR3 runs to 14 residues. Trimming took off 1 base at V and 8 bases at J, with 12 bases between the two ends. The CDR3 is CASSLVRQWYIQYF. CDR3 DNA sequence: TGTGCCAGCAGCTTAGTTCGGCAGTGGTACATTCAGTACTTC.

This clonotype has only a few counts. The chain links TRBV11-2 to TRBJ1-1; D is possibly TRBD1 (6 bases). This CDR3 is built from 16 residues. Germline V gives CDR1 SGHAT, CDR2 FQNNGV. V dropped 3 bases and J dropped 4 bases, with 18 bases sitting between them. The CDR3 protein is CASSLQAGVVITEAFF. The CDR3 DNA follows: TGTGCCAGCAGCTTGCAGGCAGGGGTTGTTATCACTGAAGCTTTCTTT.